This is a list of T cell receptor beta chains from one sample in a study of blood T cell repertoires in COVID-19. The assay was immunoSEQ multiplex PCR, and TCRdb's table has in-frame clones only and misses some. The repertoire consists of over 150,000 clones, with roughly 88% occurring once and the leading ten covering around 14%. The sequencing sample was made of peripheral blood. These TCRs come from a human donor in a cohort sampled during active COVID-19. CDR3s include the opening cysteine and the closing phenylalanine or tryptophan. A D gene is named only where the DNA matches it firmly. Not every row has a clone size; where given, it reads once, few, many or a size class.

size: -; V: TRBV18; J: TRBJ2-1; D: TRBD2; DNA: TGTGCCAGCTCACCGATAGCGGGAGGTCGTGTGGGGAATGAGCAGTTCTTC; CDR3: CASSPIAGGRVGNEQFF
size: -; V: TRBV19; J: TRBJ2-2; D: TRBD1; DNA: TGTGCCAGCCATGGACAGGGGAAGAACACCGGGGAGCTGTTTTTT; CDR3: CASHGQGKNTGELFF
size: -; V: TRBV2; J: TRBJ2-7; D: -; DNA: TGTGCCAGCAGTTTCAGCTACGAGCAGTACTTC; CDR3: CASSFSYEQYF
size: few; V: TRBV2; J: TRBJ2-7; D: -; DNA: TGTGCCAGCAGTGAAGGGGGACTGCCGTACTACGAGCAGTACTTC; CDR3: CASSEGGLPYYEQYF
size: -; V: TRBV5-1; J: TRBJ2-3; D: TRBD1; DNA: TGCGCCAGCAGCTTGGACAGGGGGAATACAGATACGCAGTATTTT; CDR3: CASSLDRGNTDTQYF
size: -; V: TRBV7-9; J: TRBJ1-4; D: TRBD1; DNA: TGTGCCAGCAGCTTTTTGACAGGGATAGGAGAAAAACTGTTTTTT; CDR3: CASSFLTGIGEKLFF
size: -; V: TRBV20-1; J: TRBJ2-1; D: TRBD2; DNA: TGCAGTGCTAGTCCCGGACTAGCGGGAGTTTCCAATGAGCAGTTCTTC; CDR3: CSASPGLAGVSNEQFF
size: -; V: TRBV12-3/TRBV12-4; J: TRBJ2-7; D: TRBD2; DNA: TGTGCCAGCCGAAGCGGGAGGGTGGGCGAGCAGTACTTC; CDR3: CASRSGRVGEQYF
size: -; V: TRBV24-1; J: TRBJ2-3; D: -; DNA: TGTGCCACCTCCCGTGGGCAGTTCGGCACAGATACGCAGTATTTT; CDR3: CATSRGQFGTDTQYF
size: once; V: TRBV28; J: TRBJ2-7; D: -; DNA: TGTGCCAGCAGTTCCCGGGAAGGGCACGACGAGCAGTACTTC; CDR3: CASSSREGHDEQYF
size: -; V: TRBV10-3; J: TRBJ1-6; D: TRBD1; DNA: TGTGCCATCAAACTGGGACAGGGTTCCTCACCCCTCCACTTT; CDR3: CAIKLGQGSSPLHF
size: -; V: TRBV9; J: TRBJ1-1; D: -; DNA: TGTGCCAGCAGCGTAGGCTCAGGGAAGTTATTGAACACTGAAGCTTTCTTT; CDR3: CASSVGSGKLLNTEAFF
size: -; V: TRBV28; J: TRBJ1-6; D: TRBD1; DNA: TGTGCCAGCAGTCGCAGGGGGAACAATTCACCCCTCCACTTT; CDR3: CASSRRGNNSPLHF
size: -; V: TRBV28; J: TRBJ1-2; D: -; DNA: TGTGCCAGCAGTTTACTGGCCAGGGGATATGGCTACACCTTC; CDR3: CASSLLARGYGYTF
size: few; V: TRBV28; J: TRBJ2-5; D: TRBD2; DNA: TGTGCCAGCAGTTCCTATGGGACTAGCGGGAGGGCCAAGGAGACCCAGTACTTC; CDR3: CASSSYGTSGRAKETQYF
size: -; V: TRBV2; J: TRBJ1-2; D: -; DNA: TGTGCCAGCAGTGAGTTGAGTTATGGCTACACCTTC; CDR3: CASSELSYGYTF
size: -; V: TRBV19; J: TRBJ1-6; D: -; DNA: TGTGCCAGTAGTCCAGGAGGGAACTATAATTCACCCCTCCACTTT; CDR3: CASSPGGNYNSPLHF
size: -; V: TRBV27; J: TRBJ2-7; D: -; DNA: TGTGCCAGCAGTTTATCGATTGGACAGACCGAGCAGTACTTC; CDR3: CASSLSIGQTEQYF
size: -; V: TRBV28; J: TRBJ2-4; D: TRBD2; DNA: TGTGCCAGCAGTGAGACTAGCGGATTAGCCAAAAACATTCAGTACTTC; CDR3: CASSETSGLAKNIQYF
size: -; V: TRBV24-1; J: TRBJ2-1; D: TRBD2; DNA: TGTGCCACCAGTGGGACTAGCGGCTACTCCTACAATGAGCAGTTCTTC; CDR3: CATSGTSGYSYNEQFF
size: few; V: TRBV28; J: TRBJ1-5; D: TRBD1; DNA: TGTGCCAGCAGTGACAGGGGCAATCAGCCCCAGCATTTT; CDR3: CASSDRGNQPQHF
size: -; V: TRBV5-1; J: TRBJ2-1; D: TRBD2; DNA: TGCGCCAGCAGCTTGGGTGTTGAACCGGGACTAGCGGAATACAATGAGCAGTTCTTC; CDR3: CASSLGVEPGLAEYNEQFF
size: -; V: TRBV9; J: TRBJ2-7; D: TRBD2; DNA: TGTGCCAGCAGCCCCGGGACTACCTCCTACGAGCAGTACTTC; CDR3: CASSPGTTSYEQYF
size: -; V: TRBV5-1; J: TRBJ2-5; D: TRBD2; DNA: TGCGCCAGCAGCTTGGTCGGGACTAGCGGGAGGGCCCGGGAGACCCAGTACTTC; CDR3: CASSLVGTSGRARETQYF
size: -; V: TRBV28; J: TRBJ2-5; D: TRBD2; DNA: TGTGCCAGCAGTTTCAGACCCGGGACAGGACTAGCGGGAGGGGGACTGTACTTC; CDR3: CASSFRPGTGLAGGGLYF
size: -; V: TRBV28; J: TRBJ1-6; D: -; DNA: TGTGCCAGCAGTTTTGGGGGGGGGAATTCACCCCTCCACTTT; CDR3: CASSFGGGNSPLHF
size: -; V: TRBV7-9; J: TRBJ1-2; D: -; DNA: TGTGCCAGCAGCTTAGGGGGTGGGGCGCCCATTGGCTACACCTTC; CDR3: CASSLGGGAPIGYTF
size: once; V: TRBV27; J: TRBJ2-1; D: TRBD1; DNA: TGTGCCAGTCACCCTTCGGGACAGAGCTACAATGAGCAGTTCTTC; CDR3: CASHPSGQSYNEQFF
size: -; V: TRBV28; J: TRBJ2-1; D: TRBD2; DNA: TGTGCCAGCAGACCTAGGACTAGCGGGAGCCGTGGGGCAGGGCAGTTCTTC; CDR3: CASRPRTSGSRGAGQFF
size: -; V: TRBV5-1; J: TRBJ2-7; D: -; DNA: TGCGCCAGCAGCTCCTGGGCCGATTCCTACGAGCAGTACTTC; CDR3: CASSSWADSYEQYF
size: -; V: TRBV5-4; J: TRBJ2-5; D: TRBD1; DNA: TGTGCCAGCAGCTGGACAGGGGGCCTAGCTCTAATTTCTTGGGAGACCCAGTACTTC; CDR3: CASSWTGGLALISWETQYF
size: -; V: TRBV6-5; J: TRBJ1-2; D: -; DNA: TGTGCCAGCAGGTTAGGGGGGGGACACTACTATGGCTACACCTTC; CDR3: CASRLGGGHYYGYTF
size: -; V: TRBV7-2; J: TRBJ1-2; D: -; DNA: TGTGCCAGCAGCCGTTTCGGGGGATATGGCTACACCTTC; CDR3: CASSRFGGYGYTF
size: few; V: TRBV3-1/TRBV3-2; J: TRBJ1-2; D: TRBD1; DNA: TGTGCCAGCAGCACGACAGGGTCTGGTGGCTACACCTTC; CDR3: CASSTTGSGGYTF
size: -; V: TRBV28; J: TRBJ1-2; D: -; DNA: TGTGCCAGCAGTCCACTCCGCTATGGCTACACCTTC; CDR3: CASSPLRYGYTF
size: -; V: TRBV7-6; J: TRBJ2-7; D: TRBD2; DNA: TGTGCCAGCAGCCGCGGGAGCTCCTACGAGCAGTACTTC; CDR3: CASSRGSSYEQYF
size: many; V: TRBV27; J: TRBJ2-7; D: TRBD2; DNA: TGTGCCAGCAGTCCCCAAGGAGCGGGAGGGTCCGGAGAGCAGTACTTC; CDR3: CASSPQGAGGSGEQYF
size: -; V: TRBV24-1; J: TRBJ2-5; D: -; DNA: TGTGCCACCGCCCGAGGGTCCGAGACCAAGTACTTC; CDR3: CATARGSETKYF
size: -; V: TRBV28; J: TRBJ2-1; D: -; DNA: TGTGCCAGCAGTTTTTATCCAGCCTACAATGAGCAGTTCTTC; CDR3: CASSFYPAYNEQFF
size: -; V: TRBV4-2; J: TRBJ2-7; D: TRBD2; DNA: TGTGCCAGCAGCCAAGAGTCAACTAGCGGGAGTAGCTACGAGCAGTACTTC; CDR3: CASSQESTSGSSYEQYF
size: -; V: TRBV5-4; J: TRBJ2-3; D: TRBD2; DNA: TGTGCCAGCAGCCAAGGACTAGCGGGAGGGCAAGATACGCAGTATTTT; CDR3: CASSQGLAGGQDTQYF
size: -; V: TRBV27; J: TRBJ1-1; D: -; DNA: TGTGCCAGCAGTTTATCGGTGGGGGGAACTGAAGCTTTCTTT; CDR3: CASSLSVGGTEAFF
size: -; V: TRBV10-1; J: TRBJ2-1; D: TRBD2; DNA: TGCGCCAGCAGTGATTCGGTTGTGAGACTAGCGGGAGGACCAGCCTACAATGAGCAGTTCTTC; CDR3: CASSDSVVRLAGGPAYNEQFF
size: -; V: TRBV3-1/TRBV3-2; J: TRBJ2-7; D: TRBD1; DNA: TGTGCCAGCAGCCATCGCACGGGACAGTCCTACGAGCAGTACTTC; CDR3: CASSHRTGQSYEQYF
size: once; V: TRBV19; J: TRBJ1-1; D: TRBD1; DNA: TGTGCCAGTAGTAGAGACCGGGACAGGACGAACACTGAAGCTTTCTTT; CDR3: CASSRDRDRTNTEAFF
size: -; V: TRBV9; J: TRBJ2-3; D: -; DNA: TGTGCCAGCAGCGTAGGTCTAGAGTTAACAGATACGCAGTATTTT; CDR3: CASSVGLELTDTQYF
size: -; V: TRBV12-3/TRBV12-4; J: TRBJ2-3; D: TRBD2; DNA: TGTGCCAGCAGTTTTACTAGCGGAGATACGCAGTATTTT; CDR3: CASSFTSGDTQYF
size: -; V: TRBV19; J: TRBJ2-2; D: TRBD1; DNA: TGTGCCAGTAGTATAGGACAGGGGAGAAACACCGGGGAGCTGTTTTTT; CDR3: CASSIGQGRNTGELFF
size: -; V: TRBV24-1; J: TRBJ2-3; D: -; DNA: TGTGCCACCAGTGATTTGCTTCAGACAGATACGCAGTATTTT; CDR3: CATSDLLQTDTQYF